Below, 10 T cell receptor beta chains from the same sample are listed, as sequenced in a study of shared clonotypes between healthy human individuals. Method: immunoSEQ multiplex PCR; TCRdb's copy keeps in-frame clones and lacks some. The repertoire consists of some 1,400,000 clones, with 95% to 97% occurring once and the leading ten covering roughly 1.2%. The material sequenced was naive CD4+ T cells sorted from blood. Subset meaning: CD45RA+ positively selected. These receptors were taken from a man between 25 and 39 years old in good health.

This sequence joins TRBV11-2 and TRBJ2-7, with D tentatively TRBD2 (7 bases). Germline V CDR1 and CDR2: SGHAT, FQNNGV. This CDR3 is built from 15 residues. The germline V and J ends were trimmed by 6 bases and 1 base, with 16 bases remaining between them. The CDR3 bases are TGTGCCAGCAGGGCTTGGGGGGGGCGTTCCTACGAGCAGTACTTC. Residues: CASRAWGGRSYEQYF.

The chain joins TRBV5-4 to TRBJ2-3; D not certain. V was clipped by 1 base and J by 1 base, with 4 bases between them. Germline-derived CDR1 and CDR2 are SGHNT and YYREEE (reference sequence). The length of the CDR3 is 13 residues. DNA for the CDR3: TGTGCCAGCAGCTTGAAGGGCACAGATACGCAGTATTTT. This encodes CASSLKGTDTQYF.

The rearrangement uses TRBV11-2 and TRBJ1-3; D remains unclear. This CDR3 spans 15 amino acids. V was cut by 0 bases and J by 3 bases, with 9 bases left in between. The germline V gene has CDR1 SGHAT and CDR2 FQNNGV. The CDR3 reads CASSLEVGRGNTIYF. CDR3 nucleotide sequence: TGTGCCAGCAGCTTAGAGGTCGGCCGTGGAAACACCATATATTTT.

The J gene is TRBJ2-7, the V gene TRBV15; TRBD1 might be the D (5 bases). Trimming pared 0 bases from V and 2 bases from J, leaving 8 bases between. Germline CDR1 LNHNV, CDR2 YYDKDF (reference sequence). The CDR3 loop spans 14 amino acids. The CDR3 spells CATSRDQGAYEQYF. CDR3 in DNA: TGTGCCACCAGCAGAGATCAGGGCGCCTACGAGCAGTACTTC.

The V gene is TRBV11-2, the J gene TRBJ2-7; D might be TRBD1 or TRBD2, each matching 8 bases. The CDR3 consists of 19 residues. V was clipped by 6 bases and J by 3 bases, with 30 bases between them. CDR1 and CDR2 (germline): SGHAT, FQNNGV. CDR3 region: CASRPRGRWAGGIFYEQYF. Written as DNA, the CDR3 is TGTGCCAGCAGACCCAGGGGGCGGTGGGCGGGAGGAATATTCTACGAGCAGTACTTC.

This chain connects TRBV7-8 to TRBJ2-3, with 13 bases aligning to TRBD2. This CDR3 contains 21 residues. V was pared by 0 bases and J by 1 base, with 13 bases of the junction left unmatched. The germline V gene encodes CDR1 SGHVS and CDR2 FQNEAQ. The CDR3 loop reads CASSLARTSGSLSRGTDTQYF. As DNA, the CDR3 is TGTGCCAGCAGCTTAGCGAGGACTAGCGGGAGTCTAAGCCGGGGCACAGATACGCAGTATTTT.

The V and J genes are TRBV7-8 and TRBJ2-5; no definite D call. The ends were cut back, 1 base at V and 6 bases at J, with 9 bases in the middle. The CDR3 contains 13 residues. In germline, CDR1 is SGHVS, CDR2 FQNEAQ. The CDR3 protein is CASSLGQFKTQYF. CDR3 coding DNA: TGTGCCAGCAGCTTAGGGCAGTTCAAGACCCAGTACTTC.

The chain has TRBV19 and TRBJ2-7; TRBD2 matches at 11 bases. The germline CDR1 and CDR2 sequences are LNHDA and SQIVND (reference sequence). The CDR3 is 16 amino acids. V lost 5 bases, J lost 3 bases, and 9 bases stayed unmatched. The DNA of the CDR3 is TGTGCCAGTAGTCCCCTAAAAACTAGCGGGAGCTACGAGCAGTACTTC. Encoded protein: CASSPLKTSGSYEQYF.

The CDR3 region is CASSRTDSTYEQYF. CDR3 in DNA: TGTGCCAGCAGTAGGACCGACAGTACCTACGAGCAGTACTTC. The V and J genes are TRBV27 and TRBJ2-7; possibly TRBD1 for D (5 bases). The ends were cut back, 5 bases at V and 2 bases at J, with 13 bases in the middle. The CDR3 consists of 14 residues. Germline values: CDR1 MNHEY, CDR2 SMNVEV (reference sequence).

CDR3 sequence: CASAGARGTEAFF. CDR3 DNA: TGTGCCAGCGCAGGGGCCCGGGGTACTGAAGCTTTCTTT. V usage is TRBV5-4 and J usage is TRBJ1-1; D perhaps matches TRBD1 (6 bases). Germline CDR1 is SGHNT and CDR2 is YYREEE (reference sequence). Trimming removed 7 bases from V and 5 bases from J, with 15 bases in between. The CDR3 spans 13 residues.